This T cell receptor beta chain was profiled in a study of CD8 T cells in Susac syndrome. This CDR3 has 14 amino acids. V shed 0 bases and J shed 3 bases, with 9 bases lying between them. CDR1 is SGHRS and CDR2 is YFSETQ in the germline V gene. When the RNA was reverse transcribed, random hexamers were used with an input of roughly 0.45 to 1 ug. The method of amplification for TCR beta CDR3 was immunoSEQ multiplex PCR, covering 54 Vbeta and 13 Jbeta. TCRdb re-derived calls from the immunoSEQ multiplex PCR reads in MiXCR, one entry per CDR3 protein. The data hold roughly 120,000 distinct CDR3 sequences, with 94% observed a single time. This clonotype appeared a single time.

The sequence derives from a human donor in good health. The specimen sequenced was CD4+ T cells from PBMCs. The chain recombines TRBV5-1 with TRBJ2-5; D may be TRBD2 (5 bases). CDR3 region: CASSLGGREETQYF. The CDR3, as DNA: TGCGCCAGCAGCTTGGGCGGGCGTGAAGAGACCCAGTACTTC.